Shown below are 8 T cell receptor beta chains from a single sample sequenced in a study of cytomegalovirus exposure and HLA in healthy donors. The table came from immunoSEQ multiplex PCR; TCRdb's copy has only in-frame clones and leaves some out. The data contain approximately 270,000 clones, approximately 83% of them seen just once; the ten biggest clones take up 0.9% to 1.1%. The sequencing input was PBMCs. These receptors were obtained from a woman aged 18 to 35 in good health and CMV-seronegative.

This clone has only a few counts. The rearrangement uses TRBV5-1 and TRBJ1-2; no clear D gene. The CDR3 sequence is 14 residues long. The germline V gene has CDR1 SGHRS and CDR2 YFSETQ. Trimming removed 4 bases from V and 8 bases from J, with 18 bases in between. CDR3 loop: CASSPWRGFRGYTF. CDR3 sequence (DNA): TGCGCCAGCAGCCCATGGCGGGGATTCAGGGGCTACACCTTC.

There are a few counts of this clone. V gene TRBV27 combines with J gene TRBJ1-2, with 7 positions matching TRBD1. V lost 3 bases, J lost 5 bases, and 3 bases stayed unmatched. The CDR3 is 13 amino acids. Germline-derived CDR1 and CDR2 are MNHEY and SMNVEV (reference sequence). The CDR3 protein is CASSFDRDYGYTF. The CDR3 region has the DNA TGTGCCAGCAGTTTTGACAGGGATTATGGCTACACCTTC.

The gene calls are TRBV9 and TRBJ1-2, with D unclear. This CDR3 has 12 amino acids. V dropped 0 bases and J dropped 7 bases, with 7 bases sitting between them. Germline V CDR1 and CDR2: SGDLS, YYNGEE. The CDR3 region has the DNA TGTGCCAGCAGCGTAGGCGAGTCTGGCTACACCTTC. Translating it yields CASSVGESGYTF.

The V and J genes are TRBV27 and TRBJ1-1, with 7 bases identical to TRBD1. V shed 5 bases and J 4 bases; nucleotides not matched to a gene: 16. The CDR3 consists of 17 residues. The germline gives CDR1 MNHEY, CDR2 SMNVEV (reference sequence). CDR3 nucleotides: TGTGCCAGCAGTACATTAACACACAGGGGTTTGAGCACTGAAGCTTTCTTT. Its protein is CASSTLTHRGLSTEAFF.

The V gene is TRBV27, the J gene TRBJ2-1, with 8 bases aligning to TRBD2. After removal of 10 bases from V and 8 bases from J, the junction contained 10 bases not matched to a gene. Germline V gene sequence: CDR1 MNHEY, CDR2 SMNVEV (reference sequence). This CDR3 is 13 amino acids long. CDR3 DNA: TGTGCCAACTTCGGGACTAGTAACCATGAGCAGTTCTTC. This encodes CANFGTSNHEQFF.

The chain combines TRBV7-4 with TRBJ1-1; the D is unclear. V gave up 1 base and J gave up 4 bases, with 10 bases separating them. The germline V gene has CDR1 SGHVT and CDR2 SQSDAQ. This CDR3 region has 14 residues. The DNA of the CDR3 is TGTGCCAGCAGCTTAGTAGCGGGGTTCACTGAAGCTTTCTTT. Protein: CASSLVAGFTEAFF.

The sample holds one count of this clone. The gene calls are TRBV13 and TRBJ2-5; 7 bases map to TRBD1. This CDR3 spans 14 amino acids. Germline-derived CDR1 and CDR2 are PRHDT and FYEKMQ (reference sequence). V trimming: 5 bases; J trimming: 2 bases; junction bases outside the gene matches: 5. The chain's CDR3 is CASSNRGLQETQYF. The DNA for the CDR3 is TGTGCCAGCAGCAACAGGGGTTTACAAGAGACCCAGTACTTC.

The chain employs TRBV9 and TRBJ2-2; D gene ambiguous. From germline, CDR1 is SGDLS and CDR2 YYNGEE. V shed 0 bases and J shed 3 bases, with 12 bases lying between them. CDR3 length: 16 amino acids. The CDR3 protein is CASSVGWSSYTGELFF. CDR3 nucleotide sequence: TGTGCCAGCAGCGTAGGATGGAGTTCCTACACCGGGGAGCTGTTTTTT.